This T cell receptor (beta chain) was identified during a study of T-cell reconstitution after alpha-beta-depleted transplantation in children. V gave up 6 bases and J gave up 5 bases, with 16 bases separating them. The CDR3 length is 14 residues. Unique molecular identifiers were used in preparing the TCRbeta library. One entry per CDR3 protein results from TCRdb running MiXCR on the PCR reads. The table lists hundreds of thousands of distinct CDR3 sequences, roughly 17% of them singletons. The receptor's source is a human donor who donated a stem cell graft to a child with acute myeloid leukemia. The chain couples TRBV12-3 or TRBV12-4 to TRBJ2-5; the D is unclear. The sample in question was PBMCs from the stem cell graft donor, obtained from the stem cell graft. CDR3 in amino acids: CASSPLHPGETQYF. CDR3 DNA: TGTGCCAGCAGCCCACTTCACCCTGGGGAGACCCAGTACTTC.